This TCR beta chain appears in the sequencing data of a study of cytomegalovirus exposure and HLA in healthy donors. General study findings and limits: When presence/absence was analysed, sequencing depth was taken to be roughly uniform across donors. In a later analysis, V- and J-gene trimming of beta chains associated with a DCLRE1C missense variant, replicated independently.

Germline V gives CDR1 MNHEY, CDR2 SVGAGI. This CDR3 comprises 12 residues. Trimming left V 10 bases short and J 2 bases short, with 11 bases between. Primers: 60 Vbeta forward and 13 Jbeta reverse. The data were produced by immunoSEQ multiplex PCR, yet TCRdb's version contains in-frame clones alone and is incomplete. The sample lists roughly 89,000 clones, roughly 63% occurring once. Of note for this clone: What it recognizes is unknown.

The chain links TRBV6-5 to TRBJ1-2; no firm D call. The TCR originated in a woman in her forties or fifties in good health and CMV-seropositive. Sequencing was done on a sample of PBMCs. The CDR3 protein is CATGEGNYGYTF. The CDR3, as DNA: TGTGCCACCGGGGAGGGCAACTATGGCTACACCTTC.